The sequence of this TCR beta chain was determined in a study of blood T cell repertoires in COVID-19. Across the whole study: Collection of acute and convalescent COVID-19 samples took place in the United States, Italy and Spain. PBMCs, B-cell-depleted T cells, or T cells provided the cDNA or gDNA that made up the material.

Original analysis: Nucleated cell number was recorded as an estimate derived from reference gene primer amplification. TCRdb's copy holds only in-frame clones and misses some; the assay was immunoSEQ multiplex PCR. V and J calls and clone size are as listed in that table; D and trimming were resolved from the DNA. Of 200,000 to 250,000 clones listed, more than 65% were seen once; the top ten hold 3.6%. The receptor comes from a woman older than 75 with acute or convalescent COVID-19. The sample comprised peripheral blood.

The CDR3 sequence is CASSLDRPLRNSPLHF. CDR3 nucleotides: TGCGCCAGCAGCTTGGACAGACCCCTAAGGAATTCACCCCTCCACTTT. This rearrangement joins TRBV5-1 to TRBJ1-6; D unclear. Trimming pared 0 bases from V and 7 bases from J, leaving 14 bases between. From germline, CDR1 is SGHRS and CDR2 YFSETQ. The CDR3 spans 16 residues.